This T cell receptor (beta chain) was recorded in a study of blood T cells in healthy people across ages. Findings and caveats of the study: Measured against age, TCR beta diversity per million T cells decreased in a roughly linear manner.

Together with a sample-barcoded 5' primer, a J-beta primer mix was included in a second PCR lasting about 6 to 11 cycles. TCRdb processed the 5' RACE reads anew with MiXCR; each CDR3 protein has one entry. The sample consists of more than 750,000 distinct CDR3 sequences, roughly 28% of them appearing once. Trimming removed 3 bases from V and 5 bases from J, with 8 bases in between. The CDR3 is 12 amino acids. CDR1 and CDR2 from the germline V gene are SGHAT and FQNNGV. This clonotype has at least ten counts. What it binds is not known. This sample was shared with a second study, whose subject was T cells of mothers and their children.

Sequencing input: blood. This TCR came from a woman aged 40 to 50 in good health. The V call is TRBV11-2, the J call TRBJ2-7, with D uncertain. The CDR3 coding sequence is TGTGCCAGCAGCTTCGATAACCACGAGCAGTACTTC. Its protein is CASSFDNHEQYF.